What follows are 21 T cell receptor beta chains derived from one specimen sequenced in a study of radiotherapy plus CTLA-4 blockade in lung cancer (dated by TCRdb to 2016 to 2018). The library came from the immunoSEQ multiplex PCR assay. The clones in this table, taken by TCRdb from immuneACCESS, are in-frame only. Not every clone is retained; where verified, under half of the shortfall comes from an unresolved V gene, and the cause of the rest is unknown. Within this sample are approximately 89,000 clones, with 78% of them counted one time only. 4% of the sample lies in the top ten. This sample comprised peripheral blood, obtained from a patient treated with radiotherapy plus ipilimumab. The source of these receptors is a human donor with non-small cell lung cancer who had a partial response to radiotherapy plus ipilimumab. Some clones in this sample may be carry-over from other donors' samples.

In regard to this clone: Its ends do not fully match the called genes, so a read error is possible. Different DNA sequences within this sample yield the same CDR3. The chain recombines TRBV19 with TRBJ1-6, with 9 bases that match TRBD1. CDR3 length: 13 residues. CDR1 LNHDA and CDR2 SQIVND come from the germline V gene (reference sequence). The CDR3 region is CASGTGNNSPLHF. CDR3 sequence (DNA): TGTGCCAGCGGGACAGGGAATAATTCGCCCCTCCACTTT.

V usage is TRBV27 and J usage is TRBJ2-7, with a weak D call TRBD2 (5 bases). This CDR3 is built from 12 residues. Germline CDR1 MNHEY, CDR2 SMNVEV (reference sequence). V was trimmed by 6 bases and J by 6 bases, leaving 12 bases between them. CDR3 bases: TGTGCCAGCAGCCCGCGCGGGCTCGAGCAGTACTTC. It encodes CASSPRGLEQYF.

This chain joins TRBV5-6 and TRBJ2-7; tentatively, D is TRBD2 (5 bases). Germline assignment: CDR1 SGHDT and CDR2 YYEEEE. Trimming pared 2 bases from V and 2 bases from J, leaving 8 bases between. The CDR3 has 13 amino acids. The CDR3 DNA reads as TGTGCCAGCAGCTTTGGAGGAACCTACGAGCAGTACTTC. Translation: CASSFGGTYEQYF. The full variable domain, its missing parts supplied by reference TRBV5-6 and TRBJ2-7, is DAGVTQSPTHLIKTRGQQVTLRCSPKSGHDTVSWYQQALGQGPQFIFQYYEEEERQRGNFPDRFSGHQFPNYSSELNVNALLLGDSALYLCASSFGGTYEQYFGPGTRLTVT.

The chain uses TRBV19 and TRBJ2-2; 8 bases are shared with TRBD2. Unmatched junction bases numbered 4, after V lost 10 bases and J lost 3 bases. Germline lookup yields CDR1 LNHDA and CDR2 SQIVND (reference sequence). The CDR3 is made up of 13 amino acids. CDR3 nucleotides: TGTGCCACCACGGGGGGGTACACCGGGGAGCTGTTTTTT. Translated, it gives CATTGGYTGELFF.

The chain links TRBV6-1 to TRBJ2-1; tentatively, D is TRBD1 (6 bases). The length of the CDR3 is 14 residues. V was shortened by 0 bases and J by 9 bases, with 12 bases between the two germline ends. Germline-derived CDR1 and CDR2 are MNHNS and SASEGT. Here the CDR3 DNA reads TGTGCCAGCAGTGAAGCGCTAAGGGGGAGTGAGCAGTTCTTC. Its translation is CASSEALRGSEQFF.

V is TRBV4-1 and J is TRBJ1-5; D is uncertain. Looked up from germline, CDR1 is MGHRA and CDR2 is YSYEKL. This CDR3 contains 13 residues. The V and J ends lost 0 bases and 7 bases respectively, with 7 bases between them. DNA for the CDR3: TGCGCCAGCAGCCAAGAAGTGAGGCAGCCCCAGCATTTT. This encodes CASSQEVRQPQHF.

The chain links TRBV4-1 to TRBJ1-4, with 9 bases aligning to TRBD1. V trimming: 3 bases; J trimming: 8 bases; junction bases outside the gene matches: 10. CDR3 length equals 16 residues. CDR1 is MGHRA and CDR2 is YSYEKL in the germline V gene. CDR3 amino acids: CASSQPPGQGYEKLFF. CDR3 coding DNA: TGCGCCAGCAGCCAGCCTCCGGGACAGGGATACGAAAAACTGTTTTTT.

In this sample, this clone turned up a few times. The gene calls are TRBV19 and TRBJ1-1; D may be TRBD1 (5 bases). Trimming pared 4 bases from V and 8 bases from J, leaving 11 bases between. Germline loops: CDR1 LNHDA, CDR2 SQIVND (reference sequence). This CDR3 is built from 12 residues. This CDR3 is CASSRGYREAFF. The CDR3 bases are TGTGCCAGTAGTAGAGGTTACAGGGAAGCTTTCTTT. Supplemented by reference TRBV19 and TRBJ1-1, the full variable domain reads DGGITQSPKYLFRKEGQNVTLSCEQNLNHDAMYWYRQDPGQGLRLIYYSQIVNDFQKGDIAEGYSVSREKKESFPLTVTSAQKNPTAFYLCASSRGYREAFFGQGTRLTVV.

This chain joins TRBV27 and TRBJ2-1; 8 positions agree with TRBD2. With 5 bases clipped from V and 7 bases from J, the junction kept 13 bases outside the gene matches. The germline V gene encodes CDR1 MNHEY and CDR2 SMNVEV (reference sequence). The CDR3 has 16 residues. CDR3 loop: CASSTRNGAGVNEQFF. Written as DNA, the CDR3 is TGTGCCAGCAGTACTAGAAATGGAGCGGGAGTTAATGAGCAGTTCTTC.

The chain employs TRBV5-1 and TRBJ2-6; TRBD2 matches at 11 bases. V lost 3 bases to trimming and J lost 2 bases; unmatched junction nucleotides: 7. In germline, CDR1 is SGHRS, CDR2 YFSETQ. This CDR3 spans 18 amino acids. CDR3 sequence: CASSSTTSGSPGANVLTF. DNA of the CDR3: TGCGCCAGCAGCTCCACTACTAGCGGGAGTCCTGGGGCCAACGTCCTGACTTTC. Filled out from reference TRBV5-1 and TRBJ2-6, the complete variable domain reads KAGVTQTPRYLIKTRGQQVTLSCSPISGHRSVSWYQQTPGQGLQFLFEYFSETQRNKGNFPGRFSGRQFSNSRSEMNVSTLELGDSALYLCASSSTTSGSPGANVLTFGAGSRLTVL.

The CDR3 DNA reads TGTGCCAGCAGCTCCTCTGAACACCTTAACACCGGGGAGCTGTTTTTT. It codes for CASSSSEHLNTGELFF. This sequence joins TRBV7-3 and TRBJ2-2, with unresolved D. From germline, CDR1 is SGHTA and CDR2 FQGTGA. V dropped 4 bases and J dropped 2 bases, with 14 bases sitting between them. The CDR3 has 16 residues.

This rearrangement joins TRBV6-1 to TRBJ2-2; 9 nucleotides agree with TRBD1. The CDR3 runs to 15 residues. Trimming took 6 bases from V and 2 from J; bases not matched to a gene: 4. Germline CDR1 is MNHNS and CDR2 is SASEGT. CDR3 in amino acids: CASRGTGRNTGELFF. The DNA for the CDR3 is TGTGCCAGCAGGGGGACAGGGCGCAACACCGGGGAGCTGTTTTTT.

The rearrangement links TRBV6-1 to TRBJ2-5, with D perhaps TRBD1 (6 bases). The J call may be faulty, since TRBJ2-7 better matches the DNA end. Germline lookup yields CDR1 MNHNS and CDR2 SASEGT. The CDR3 runs to 15 residues. The CDR3 loop reads CASRDTGLSIYEQYF. The CDR3 nucleotides read TGTGCCAGCAGGGACACAGGGCTCAGTATCTACGAGCAGTACTTC.

V usage is TRBV28 and J usage is TRBJ1-5; D call uncertain. The CDR3 covers 13 residues. Between the trimmed V and J ends, which lost 4 bases and 5 bases, there was a span of 9 bases. Germline CDR1 MDHEN, CDR2 SYDVKM. The CDR3 DNA is TGTGCCAGCAGTTGGTGGAGCGATCAGCCCCAGCATTTT. Protein: CASSWWSDQPQHF.

With regard to this clone: A far larger clone is only one base removed, so a read error is likely. The same CDR3 also results from other DNA sequences found in this sample. The chain recombines TRBV28 with TRBJ1-5; D gene ambiguous. Germline lookup yields CDR1 MDHEN and CDR2 SYDVKM. This CDR3 spans 12 amino acids. CDR3 protein: CASSQLRGPQHF. CDR3 in DNA: TGCGCCAGCTCTCAACTCCGTGGGCCCCAGCATTTT.

The rearrangement uses TRBV28 and TRBJ1-2, with D possibly being TRBD1 (6 bases). The CDR3 is made up of 14 amino acids. V was clipped by 7 bases and J by 8 bases, with 20 bases between them. Germline loops: CDR1 MDHEN, CDR2 SYDVKM. As DNA, the CDR3 is TGTGCCAGCACTCCTCCGCAGGGGCGGAGAGGCTACACCTTC. Its translation: CASTPPQGRRGYTF.

The V call is TRBV11-3, the J call TRBJ2-5, with TRBD1 as a possible D gene (6 bases). The CDR3 is 16 residues long. Germline CDR1 SGHNT, CDR2 YENEEA. V dropped 6 bases and J dropped 4 bases, with 21 bases sitting between them. The CDR3 DNA is TGTGCCAGCAGTTTCAATATGCCAGGGGTTTTAGAGACCCAGTACTTC. Protein sequence: CASSFNMPGVLETQYF.

The V gene is TRBV27, the J gene TRBJ2-5, with 8 bases identical to TRBD1. After removal of 5 bases from V and 6 bases from J, the junction contained 8 bases not matched to a gene. The CDR3 totals 14 residues. Germline CDR1 MNHEY, CDR2 SMNVEV (reference sequence). The CDR3 spells CASSRDRGRQTQYF. The DNA of the CDR3 is TGTGCCAGCAGTCGAGACAGGGGTCGTCAGACCCAGTACTTC.

The chain has TRBV5-1 and TRBJ2-7; 7 bases are a match to TRBD2. With 4 bases clipped from V and 0 bases from J, the junction kept 4 bases outside the gene matches. The germline V gene has CDR1 SGHRS and CDR2 YFSETQ. The CDR3 is 14 amino acids. The CDR3 loop is CASSRSGDSYEQYF. The DNA of the CDR3 is TGCGCCAGCAGCCGGAGCGGGGACTCCTACGAGCAGTACTTC.

This clone showed up just a few times. This chain links TRBV28 with TRBJ1-1; D might be TRBD1 (5 bases). The CDR3 is made up of 14 amino acids. Per germline, CDR1 MDHEN and CDR2 SYDVKM. The germline V and J ends were trimmed by 7 bases and 1 base, with 13 bases remaining between them. CDR3 in amino acids: CASTFSRANTEAFF. CDR3 DNA sequence: TGTGCCAGCACCTTCAGCAGGGCGAACACTGAAGCTTTCTTT.

This clone was observed a few times. The chain is built from TRBV7-9 and TRBJ1-1, with D perhaps TRBD1 (5 bases). Trimming left V 5 bases short and J 4 bases short, with 14 bases between. The CDR3 extends over 14 amino acids. Per the germline V gene, CDR1 is SEHNR and CDR2 is FQNEAQ (reference sequence). CDR3 in amino acids: CASSAGTRATEAFF. For the CDR3, the DNA is TGTGCCAGCAGCGCCGGGACTCGGGCCACTGAAGCTTTCTTT.